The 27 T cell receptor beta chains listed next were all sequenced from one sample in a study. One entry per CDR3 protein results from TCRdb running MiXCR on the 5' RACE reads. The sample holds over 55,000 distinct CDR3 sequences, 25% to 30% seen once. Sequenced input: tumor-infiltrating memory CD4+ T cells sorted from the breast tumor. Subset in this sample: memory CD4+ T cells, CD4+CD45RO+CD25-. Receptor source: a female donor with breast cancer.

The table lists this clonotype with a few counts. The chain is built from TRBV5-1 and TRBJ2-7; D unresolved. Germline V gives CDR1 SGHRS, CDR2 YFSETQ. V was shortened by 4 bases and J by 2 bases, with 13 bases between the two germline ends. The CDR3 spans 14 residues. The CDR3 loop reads CASSVDGPPYEQYF. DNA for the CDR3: TGCGCCAGCAGCGTCGACGGTCCCCCCTACGAGCAGTACTTC.

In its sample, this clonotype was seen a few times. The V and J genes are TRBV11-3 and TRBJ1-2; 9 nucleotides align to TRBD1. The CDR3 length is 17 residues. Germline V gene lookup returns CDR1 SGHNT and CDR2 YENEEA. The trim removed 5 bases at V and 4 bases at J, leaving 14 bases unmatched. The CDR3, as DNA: TGTGCCAGCAGCCAAGAAAGCGCAGGACAGGGGATCTATGGCTACACCTTC. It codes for CASSQESAGQGIYGYTF.

In DNA form, the CDR3 reads TGCAGTGCTACACGTCCGGGATTCGGGAACTACAATGAGCAGTTCTTC. Translating gives CSATRPGFGNYNEQFF. V gene TRBV20-1 combines with J gene TRBJ2-1; weak D call: TRBD2 (5 bases). Germline assignment: CDR1 DFQATT and CDR2 SNEGSKA (reference sequence). The germline V and J ends were trimmed by 4 bases and 3 bases, with 19 bases remaining between them. The CDR3 contains 16 residues.

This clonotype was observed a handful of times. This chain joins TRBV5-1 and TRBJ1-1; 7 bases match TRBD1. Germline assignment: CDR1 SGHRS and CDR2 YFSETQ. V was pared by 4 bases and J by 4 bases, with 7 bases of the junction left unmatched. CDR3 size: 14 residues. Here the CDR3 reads CASSEGAIGTEAFF. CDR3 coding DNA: TGCGCCAGCAGCGAGGGGGCAATTGGCACTGAAGCTTTCTTT.

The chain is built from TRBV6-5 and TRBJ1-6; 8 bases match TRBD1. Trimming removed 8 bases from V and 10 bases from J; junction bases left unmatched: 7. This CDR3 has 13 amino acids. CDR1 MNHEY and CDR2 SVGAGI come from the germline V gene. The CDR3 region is CASRQGLQSPLHF. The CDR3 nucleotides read TGTGCCAGCCGACAGGGGTTGCAATCACCCCTCCACTTT.

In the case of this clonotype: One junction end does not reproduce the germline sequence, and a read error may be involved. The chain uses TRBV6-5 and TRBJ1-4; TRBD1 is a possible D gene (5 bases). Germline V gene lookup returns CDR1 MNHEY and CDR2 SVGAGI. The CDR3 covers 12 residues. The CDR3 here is CASSHRKERLFF. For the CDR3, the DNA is TGTGCCAGCAGCCACAGGAAGGAAAGACTGTTTTTT.

Here the CDR3 DNA reads TGCAGTGCTAGAGATCAGGGACAGGGCGGGGCACCCCTCCACTTT. This gives the protein CSARDQGQGGAPLHF. The chain joins TRBV20-1 to TRBJ1-6; 9 nucleotides line up with TRBD1. This CDR3 region has 15 residues. J gave up 11 bases and V 0 bases, and 8 bases lay outside the gene matches. Germline V lookup: CDR1 DFQATT, CDR2 SNEGSKA (reference sequence).

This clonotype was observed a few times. This CDR3 is CASSQFDGEETQYF. The DNA for the CDR3 is TGTGCCAGCAGCCAGTTTGACGGGGAGGAGACCCAGTACTTC. The V and J genes are TRBV4-2 and TRBJ2-5; perhaps TRBD2 as D (5 bases). V lost 3 bases and J 5 bases, leaving 13 bases between the germline ends. CDR1 is LGHNA and CDR2 is YNFKEQ in the germline V gene. The CDR3 consists of 14 residues.

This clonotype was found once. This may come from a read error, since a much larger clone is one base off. The CDR3 region is CAISGGLSGANVLTF. CDR3 nucleotide sequence: TGTGCCATCAGTGGAGGCCTCTCTGGGGCCAACGTCCTGACTTTC. The gene calls are TRBV10-3 and TRBJ2-6; no clear D. CDR1 is ENHRY and CDR2 is SYGVKD in the germline V gene. The V end lost 4 bases, the J end lost 0 bases, and 7 bases lay between the germline ends. This CDR3 has 15 residues.

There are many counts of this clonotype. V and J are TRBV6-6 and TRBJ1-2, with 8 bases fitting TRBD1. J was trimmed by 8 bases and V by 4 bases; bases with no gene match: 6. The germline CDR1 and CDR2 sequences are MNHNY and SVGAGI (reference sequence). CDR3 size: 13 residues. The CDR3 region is CASSLQGGRGYTF. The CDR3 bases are TGTGCCAGCAGTTTACAGGGGGGCCGGGGCTACACCTTC.

The CDR3: CASSPTGTNNEQFF. The CDR3 coding sequence is TGTGCCAGCTCTCCGACCGGGACCAACAATGAGCAGTTCTTC. The V and J genes are TRBV18 and TRBJ2-1; D may correspond to TRBD1 or TRBD2 (5 bases each). The CDR3 is 14 residues long. Looked up from germline, CDR1 is KGHSH and CDR2 is LQKENI. V was pared by 6 bases and J by 5 bases, with 14 bases between.

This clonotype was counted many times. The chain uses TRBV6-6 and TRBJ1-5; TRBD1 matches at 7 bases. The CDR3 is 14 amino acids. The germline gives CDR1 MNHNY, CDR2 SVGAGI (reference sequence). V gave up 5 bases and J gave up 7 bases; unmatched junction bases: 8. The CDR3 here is CASSHSQGTQPQHF. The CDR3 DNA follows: TGTGCCAGCAGTCATTCACAGGGGACGCAGCCCCAGCATTTT.

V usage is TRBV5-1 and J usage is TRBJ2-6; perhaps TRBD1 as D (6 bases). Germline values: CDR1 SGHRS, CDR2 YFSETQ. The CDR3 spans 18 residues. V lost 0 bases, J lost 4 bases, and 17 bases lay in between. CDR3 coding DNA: TGCGCCAGCAGCTTGGTGTATACAGGACAGCTAGGGGCCAACGTCCTGACTTTC. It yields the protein CASSLVYTGQLGANVLTF.

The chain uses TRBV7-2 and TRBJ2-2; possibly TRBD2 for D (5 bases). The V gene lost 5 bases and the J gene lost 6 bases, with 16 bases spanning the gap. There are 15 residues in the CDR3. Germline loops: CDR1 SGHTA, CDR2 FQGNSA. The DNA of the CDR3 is TGTGCCAGCAGCCCGGATTATACCGGGGCCGGGGAGCTGTTTTTT. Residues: CASSPDYTGAGELFF.

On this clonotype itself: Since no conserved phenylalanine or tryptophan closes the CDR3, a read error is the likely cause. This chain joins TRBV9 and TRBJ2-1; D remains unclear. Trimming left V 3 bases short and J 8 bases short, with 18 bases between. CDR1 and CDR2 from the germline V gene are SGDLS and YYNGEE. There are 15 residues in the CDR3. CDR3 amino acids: CASSALNSGSDEQFY. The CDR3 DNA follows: TGTGCCAGCAGCGCCCTAAACTCCGGTTCCGATGAGCAGTTCTAC.

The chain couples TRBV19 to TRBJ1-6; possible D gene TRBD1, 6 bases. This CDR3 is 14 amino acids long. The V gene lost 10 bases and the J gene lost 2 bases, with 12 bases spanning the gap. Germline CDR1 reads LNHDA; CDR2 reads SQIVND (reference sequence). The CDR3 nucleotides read TGTGCCACCTCGGGGGGCGCCTATAATTCACCCCTCCACTTT. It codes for CATSGGAYNSPLHF.

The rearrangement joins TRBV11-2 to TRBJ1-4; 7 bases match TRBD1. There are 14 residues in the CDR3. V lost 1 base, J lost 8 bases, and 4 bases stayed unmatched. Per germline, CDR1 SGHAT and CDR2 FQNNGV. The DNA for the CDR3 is TGTGCCAGCAGCTTAGCAGGGGGACGAGAAAAACTGTTTTTT. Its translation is CASSLAGGREKLFF.

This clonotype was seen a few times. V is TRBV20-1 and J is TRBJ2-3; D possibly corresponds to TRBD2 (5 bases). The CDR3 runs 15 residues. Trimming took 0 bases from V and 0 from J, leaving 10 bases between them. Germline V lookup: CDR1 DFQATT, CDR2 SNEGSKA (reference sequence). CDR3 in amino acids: CSARDLRGSTDTQYF. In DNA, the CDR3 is TGCAGTGCTAGAGATTTACGGGGTAGCACAGATACGCAGTATTTT.

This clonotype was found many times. CDR3 amino acids: CASSLGLSSYNEQFF. The CDR3 DNA reads TGTGCCAGCAGCTTAGGCCTGAGCTCCTACAATGAGCAGTTCTTC. The J gene is TRBJ2-1, the V gene TRBV7-2; D not resolved. Trimming removed 1 base at V and 0 bases at J, with 7 bases between. This CDR3 region has 15 residues. Germline V CDR1 and CDR2: SGHTA, FQGNSA.

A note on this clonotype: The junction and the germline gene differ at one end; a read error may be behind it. The CDR3 here is CASSVLRGTDAFF. CDR3 DNA sequence: TGTGCCAGCAGTGTTTTGCGGGGCACTGACGCTTTCTTT. V is TRBV2 and J is TRBJ1-1, with a possible D match to TRBD1 (5 bases). This CDR3 spans 13 amino acids. Germline V gives CDR1 SNHLY, CDR2 FYNNEI. Full variable domain (missing parts from reference TRBV2 and TRBJ1-1): EPEVTQTPSHQVTQMGQEVILRCVPISNHLYFYWYRQILGQKVEFLVSFYNNEISEKSEIFDDQFSVERPDGSNFTLKIRSTKLEDSAMYFCASSVLRGTDAFFGQGTRLTVV.

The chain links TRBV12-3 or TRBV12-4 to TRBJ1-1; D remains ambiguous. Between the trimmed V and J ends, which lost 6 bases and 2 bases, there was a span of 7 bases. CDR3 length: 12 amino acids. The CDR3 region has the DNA TGTGCCAGCAGGACGGATAACACTGAAGCTTTCTTT. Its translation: CASRTDNTEAFF.

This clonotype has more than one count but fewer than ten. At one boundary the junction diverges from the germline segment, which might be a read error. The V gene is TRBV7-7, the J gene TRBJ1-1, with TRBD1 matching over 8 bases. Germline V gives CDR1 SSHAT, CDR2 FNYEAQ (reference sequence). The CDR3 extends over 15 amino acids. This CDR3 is CASSGRGQLQVEAFF. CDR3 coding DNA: TGTGCTAGCAGCGGCAGGGGGCAATTACAGGTTGAAGCTTTCTTT.

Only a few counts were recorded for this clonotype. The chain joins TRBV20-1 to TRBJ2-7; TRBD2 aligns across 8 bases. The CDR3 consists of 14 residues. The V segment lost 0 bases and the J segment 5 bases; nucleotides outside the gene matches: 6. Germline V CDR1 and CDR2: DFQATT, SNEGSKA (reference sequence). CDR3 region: CSARDGRALNEQYF. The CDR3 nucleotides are TGCAGTGCTAGAGACGGGAGGGCCCTGAACGAGCAGTACTTC.

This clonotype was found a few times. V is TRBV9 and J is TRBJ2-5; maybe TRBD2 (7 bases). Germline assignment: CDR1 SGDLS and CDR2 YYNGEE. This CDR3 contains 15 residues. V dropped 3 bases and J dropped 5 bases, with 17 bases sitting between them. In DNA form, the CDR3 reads TGTGCCAGCAGCGCCCACTGGGGGGGCGGGGAGACCCAGTACTTC. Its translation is CASSAHWGGGETQYF.

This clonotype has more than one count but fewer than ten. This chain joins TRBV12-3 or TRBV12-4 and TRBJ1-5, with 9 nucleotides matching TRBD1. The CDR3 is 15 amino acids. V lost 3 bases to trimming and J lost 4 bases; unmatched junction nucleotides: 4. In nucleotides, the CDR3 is TGTGCCAGCAGTTTGGACAGGGGTGGAAATCAGCCCCAGCATTTT. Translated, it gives CASSLDRGGNQPQHF.

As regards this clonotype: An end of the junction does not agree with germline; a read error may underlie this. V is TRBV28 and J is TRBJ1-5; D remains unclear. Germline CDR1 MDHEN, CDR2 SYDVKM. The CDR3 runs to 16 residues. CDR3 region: CACSLLAPGSGQPQHF. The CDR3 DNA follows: TGTGCCTGCAGTTTACTGGCTCCCGGGAGTGGGCAGCCCCAGCATTTT.

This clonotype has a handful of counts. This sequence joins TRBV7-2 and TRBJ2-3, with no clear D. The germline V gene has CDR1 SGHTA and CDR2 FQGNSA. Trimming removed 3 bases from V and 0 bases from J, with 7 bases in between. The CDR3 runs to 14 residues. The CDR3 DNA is TGTGCCAGCAGCTTTCAAACTAGCACAGATACGCAGTATTTT. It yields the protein CASSFQTSTDTQYF.